This T cell receptor (beta chain) was recorded in a study of T cell changes during pregnancy in multiple sclerosis. Generated by immunoSEQ multiplex PCR, the TCRdb table keeps only in-frame clones and is missing some. The data contain 40,000 to 55,000 clones, nearly 90% of them seen just once; the ten biggest clones take up approximately 1.1%. The V and J ends lost 8 bases and 5 bases respectively, with 6 bases between them. This CDR3 has 9 amino acids. Germline V CDR1 and CDR2: DFQATT, SNEGSKA (reference sequence). Material: CD4+ T cells from peripheral blood mononuclear cells, obtained after pregnancy. The chain joins TRBV20-1 to TRBJ2-5; tentatively, D is TRBD2 (5 bases). This receptor was obtained from a female donor with multiple sclerosis, enrolled in a pregnancy study. The CDR3 loop is CSSGETQYF. In DNA, the CDR3 is TGCAGTTCGGGGGAGACCCAGTACTTC.